This note documents a single T cell receptor beta chain sequence. Its antigen remains unidentified. TCRdb re-called the reads through MiXCR, storing one row per CDR3 protein. The sample lists roughly 230,000 distinct CDR3 sequences, 15% to 20% seen once, with 40% to 55% in the top ten. The data were taken from a study of T cell repertoires in cytomegalovirus infection. The wider study: It was the public TCR beta signatures that indicated both CMV infection and matching HLA type.

Broader study findings: Summed frequency of shared TCR beta families picked out CMV carriers who also had the relevant HLA. HLA-C-restricted, CMV-specific TCR beta clonotypes were dominant ex vivo.

Germline lookup yields CDR1 LGHNA and CDR2 YNFKEQ. V was pared by 6 bases and J by 2 bases, with 13 bases between. The length of the CDR3 is 14 residues. This receptor was identified in a human donor in good health (CMV status not recorded). Some clones in this sample may be carry-over from other donors' samples. Sequenced: CD8+ T cells from PBMCs. The V call is TRBV4-2, the J call TRBJ1-2; tentatively, D is TRBD1 (5 bases). The DNA of the CDR3 is TGTGCCAGCAGGGGAGCGGGGCAGAACTATGGCTACACCTTC. As protein: CASRGAGQNYGYTF.